This T cell receptor beta chain emerged from a study of identical twins. Notes on the study in general: The abundant beta clonotypes from cord blood had fewer insertions, and memory repertoires had none of this.

CDR1 and CDR2 (germline): MNHEY, SVGEGT. The CDR3 spans 11 residues. Trimming shortened V by 6 bases and J by 8 bases, and 10 bases separated the two germline ends. Comment on this clonotype: Its antigen is currently unknown.

The authors used template switching to add a universal primer site and gave cDNA unique molecular identifiers. TCRdb analysed the 5' RACE reads with MiXCR anew, one entry per CDR3 protein. This sample carries approximately 210,000 distinct CDR3 sequences, approximately 16% of them seen once, and the ten largest clones take roughly two fifths. These data also formed part of another study, on T cells expressing NK-cell markers. That source adds: CD3+CD56+NKG2C+, CD3+CD56+NKG2C- and CD3+CD56-NKG2C+ T cells, once sorted, supplied the TCR beta repertoires.

Material for sequencing was CD8+ T cells sorted from blood. The gene calls are TRBV6-2 or TRBV6-3 and TRBJ1-2; D gene ambiguous. The clonotype comes from a woman aged 18-35 years in good health. The chain's CDR3 is CASSHAVGYTF. The DNA of the CDR3 is TGTGCCAGCAGCCACGCGGTCGGCTACACCTTC.